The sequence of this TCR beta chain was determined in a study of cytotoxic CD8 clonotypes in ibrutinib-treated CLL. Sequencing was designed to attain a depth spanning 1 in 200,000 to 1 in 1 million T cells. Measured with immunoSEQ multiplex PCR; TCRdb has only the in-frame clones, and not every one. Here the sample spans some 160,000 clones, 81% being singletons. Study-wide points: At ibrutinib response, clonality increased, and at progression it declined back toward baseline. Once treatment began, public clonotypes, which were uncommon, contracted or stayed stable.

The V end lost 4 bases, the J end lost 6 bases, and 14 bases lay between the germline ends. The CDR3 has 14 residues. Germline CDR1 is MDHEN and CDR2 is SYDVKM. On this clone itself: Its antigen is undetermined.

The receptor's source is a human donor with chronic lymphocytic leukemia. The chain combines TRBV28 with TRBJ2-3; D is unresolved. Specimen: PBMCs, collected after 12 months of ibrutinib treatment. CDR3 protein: CASSSPWAGDTQYF. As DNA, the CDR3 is TGTGCCAGCAGTTCCCCCTGGGCCGGTGATACGCAGTATTTT.